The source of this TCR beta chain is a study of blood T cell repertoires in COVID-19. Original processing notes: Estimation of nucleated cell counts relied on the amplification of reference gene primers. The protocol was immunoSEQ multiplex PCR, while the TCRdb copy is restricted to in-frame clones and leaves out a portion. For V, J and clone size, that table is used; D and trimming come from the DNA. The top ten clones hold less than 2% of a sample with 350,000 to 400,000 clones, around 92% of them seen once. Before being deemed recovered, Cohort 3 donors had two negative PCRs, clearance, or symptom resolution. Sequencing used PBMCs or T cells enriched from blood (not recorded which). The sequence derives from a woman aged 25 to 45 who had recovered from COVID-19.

Written as DNA, the CDR3 is TGTGCCTGGATCTCGGGGGGATATAATTCACCCCTCCACTTT. Translated: CAWISGGYNSPLHF. The chain has TRBV30 and TRBJ1-6; D possibly corresponds to TRBD1 (5 bases). Trimming cost V 4 bases and J 4 bases, with 11 bases left between them. This CDR3 spans 14 amino acids. CDR1 is GTSNPN and CDR2 is SVGIG in the germline V gene (reference sequence).